A selection of T cell receptor beta chains follows, all from one sample in a study of OX40 agonist ivuxolimab in advanced cancers. Using immunoSEQ multiplex PCR, the repertoire was profiled, and TCRdb retains in-frame clones only, with some absent. The data show some 77,000 clones, just over 90% seen once. The sample here was CD4+ or CD8+ T cells sorted from blood, taken in a trial of the OX40 agonist ivuxolimab. The origin of the receptors is an adult with an advanced solid tumor such as melanoma, head and neck, liver or kidney cancer. CDR3s include the opening cysteine and the closing phenylalanine or tryptophan. The D gene is left open where the match is weak. Where a row states a size, it is once, few, many or the class of an expanded clone; other rows omit it.

D gene	J gene	V gene	clone size	CDR3 DNA	CDR3 protein
.	TRBJ2-7	TRBV7-9	.	TGTGCCAGCAGCCCCCCGAAGGGAGTCTACGAGCAGTACTTC	CASSPPKGVYEQYF
TRBD1	TRBJ2-1	TRBV5-1	.	TGCGCCAGCAGCTCCAGACAGGGGGCGTACAATGAGCAGTTCTTC	CASSSRQGAYNEQFF
.	TRBJ1-4	TRBV28	once	TGTGCCAGCAGTTCTACGGGGGCGGCTAATGAAAAACTGTTTTTT	CASSSTGAANEKLFF
.	TRBJ1-2	TRBV20-1	.	TGCAGTGTCGGTGGGATATATGGCTACACCTTC	CSVGGIYGYTF
TRBD1	TRBJ1-5	TRBV18	few	TGTGCCAGCTCTCCAGGGGGGACCAATCAGCCCCAGCATTTT	CASSPGGTNQPQHF
.	TRBJ2-1	TRBV29-1	.	TGCAGCGTATCTGGGATAGGGGGCGGGAGTAACAATGAGCAGTTCTTC	CSVSGIGGGSNNEQFF
TRBD2	TRBJ2-3	TRBV7-2	few	TGTGCCAGCAGCTTAGCCGGGGGGGGAGGAAGAGATACGCAGTATTTT	CASSLAGGGGRDTQYF
.	TRBJ2-7	TRBV1	.	TGCACCAGCAGCCGGTCAACTAGCGGTAGCGACCCCTACGAGCAGTACTTC	CTSSRSTSGSDPYEQYF
.	TRBJ2-5	TRBV19	.	TGTGCCAGTAGTATTCAGGCATGGAGTCAAGAGACCCAGTACTTC	CASSIQAWSQETQYF
.	TRBJ1-1	TRBV14	.	TGTGCCAGCAGCCAAGATTTAACAGGGAACACTGAAGCTTTCTTT	CASSQDLTGNTEAFF
.	TRBJ2-3	TRBV4-2	.	TGTGCCAGCAGCCAAGATTTGGTAACAAACAGAGATACGCAGTATTTT	CASSQDLVTNRDTQYF
.	TRBJ1-5	TRBV6-1	.	TGTGCCAGCAGTGAAAATCAGCCCCAGCATTTT	CASSENQPQHF
TRBD1	TRBJ2-7	TRBV29-1	.	TGCAGCGTGAGGTTAACCGGGACAGGGAGCGAGCAGTACTTC	CSVRLTGTGSEQYF
.	TRBJ1-2	TRBV28	.	TGTGCCAGCAGTTTAAACAGGGTTGGCTACACCTTC	CASSLNRVGYTF
.	TRBJ2-5	TRBV5-6	.	TGTGCCAGCAGCTTGGACAGGCTACAAGAGACCCAGTACTTC	CASSLDRLQETQYF
TRBD1	TRBJ2-2	TRBV19	.	TGTGCCAGTAGTAACCCAAGGACAGGCCATCCCGGGGAGCTGTTTTTT	CASSNPRTGHPGELFF
.	TRBJ2-1	TRBV9	.	TGTGCCAGCAGCGTAAAGGACAGACGCAATGAGCAGTTCTTC	CASSVKDRRNEQFF